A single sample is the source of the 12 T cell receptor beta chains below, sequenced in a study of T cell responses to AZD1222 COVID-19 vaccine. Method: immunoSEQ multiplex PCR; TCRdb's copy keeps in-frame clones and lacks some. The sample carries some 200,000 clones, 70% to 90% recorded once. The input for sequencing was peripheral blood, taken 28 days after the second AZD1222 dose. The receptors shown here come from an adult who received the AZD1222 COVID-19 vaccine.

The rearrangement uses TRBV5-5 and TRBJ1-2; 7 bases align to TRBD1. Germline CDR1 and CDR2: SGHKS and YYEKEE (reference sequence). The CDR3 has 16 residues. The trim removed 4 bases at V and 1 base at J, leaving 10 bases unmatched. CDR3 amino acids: CASSRGTVTNNYGYTF. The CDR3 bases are TGTGCCAGCAGCAGGGGGACAGTGACGAATAACTATGGCTACACCTTC.

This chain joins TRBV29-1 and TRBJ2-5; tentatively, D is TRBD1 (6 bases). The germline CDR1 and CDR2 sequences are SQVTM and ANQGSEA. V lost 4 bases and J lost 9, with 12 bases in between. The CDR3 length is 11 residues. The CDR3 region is CSVGTVEAQYF. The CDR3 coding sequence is TGCAGCGTTGGGACAGTTGAGGCCCAGTACTTC.

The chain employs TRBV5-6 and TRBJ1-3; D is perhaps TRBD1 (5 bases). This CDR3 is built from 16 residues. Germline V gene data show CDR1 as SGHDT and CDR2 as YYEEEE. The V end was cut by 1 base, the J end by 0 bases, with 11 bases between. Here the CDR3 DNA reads TGTGCCAGCAGCTTGCGGGGGTCGAGCTCTGGAAACACCATATATTTT. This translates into CASSLRGSSSGNTIYF.

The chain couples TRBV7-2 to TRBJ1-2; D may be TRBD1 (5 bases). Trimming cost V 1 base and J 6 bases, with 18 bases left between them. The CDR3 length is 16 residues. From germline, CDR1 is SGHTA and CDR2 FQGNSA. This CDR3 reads CASSLVSAGKVNGYTF. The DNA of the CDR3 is TGTGCCAGCAGCTTAGTTTCGGCAGGGAAGGTGAATGGCTACACCTTC.

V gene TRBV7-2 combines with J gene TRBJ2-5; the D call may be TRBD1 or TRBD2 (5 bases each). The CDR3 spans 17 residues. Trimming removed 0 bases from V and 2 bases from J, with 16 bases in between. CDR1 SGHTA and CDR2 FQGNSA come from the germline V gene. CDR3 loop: CASSLALYGGEQETQYF. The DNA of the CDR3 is TGTGCCAGCAGCTTAGCACTGTATGGGGGAGAACAAGAGACCCAGTACTTC.

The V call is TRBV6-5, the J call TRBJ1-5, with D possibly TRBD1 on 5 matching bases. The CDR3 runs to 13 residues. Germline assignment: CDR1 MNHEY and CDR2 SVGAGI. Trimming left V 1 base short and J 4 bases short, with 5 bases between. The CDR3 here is CASSYWGNQPQHF. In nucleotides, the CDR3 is TGTGCCAGCAGTTACTGGGGGAATCAGCCCCAGCATTTT.

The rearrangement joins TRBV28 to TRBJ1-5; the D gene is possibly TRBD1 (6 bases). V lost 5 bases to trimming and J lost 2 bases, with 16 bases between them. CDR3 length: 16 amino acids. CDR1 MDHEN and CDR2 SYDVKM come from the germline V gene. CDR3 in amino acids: CASSTSREGGNQPQHF. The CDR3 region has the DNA TGTGCCAGCAGTACATCCCGGGAGGGGGGCAATCAGCCCCAGCATTTT.

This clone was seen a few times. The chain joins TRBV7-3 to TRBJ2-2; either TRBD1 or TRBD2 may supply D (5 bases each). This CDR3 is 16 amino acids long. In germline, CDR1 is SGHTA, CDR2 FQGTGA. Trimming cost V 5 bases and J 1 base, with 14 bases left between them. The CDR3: CASSKGTTRNTGELFF. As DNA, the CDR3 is TGTGCCAGCAGCAAGGGGACCACTAGGAACACCGGGGAGCTGTTTTTT.

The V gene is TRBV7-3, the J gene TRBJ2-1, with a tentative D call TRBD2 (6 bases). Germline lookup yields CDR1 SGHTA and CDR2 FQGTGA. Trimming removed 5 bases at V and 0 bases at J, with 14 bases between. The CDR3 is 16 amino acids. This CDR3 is CASSRTLADSYNEQFF. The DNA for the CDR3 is TGTGCCAGCAGCCGGACACTAGCCGACTCCTACAATGAGCAGTTCTTC. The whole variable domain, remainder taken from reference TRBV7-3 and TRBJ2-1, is GAGVSQTPSNKVTEKGKYVELRCDPISGHTALYWYRQSLGQGPEFLIYFQGTGAADDSGLPNDRFFAVRPEGSVSTLKIQRTERGDSAVYLCASSRTLADSYNEQFFGPGTRLTVL.

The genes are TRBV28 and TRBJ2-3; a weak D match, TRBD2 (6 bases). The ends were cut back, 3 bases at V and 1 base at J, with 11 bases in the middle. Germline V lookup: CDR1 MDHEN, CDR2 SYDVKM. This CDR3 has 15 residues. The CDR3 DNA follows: TGTGCCAGCAGTTTGGAGGGCTTCGGCACAGATACGCAGTATTTT. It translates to CASSLEGFGTDTQYF.

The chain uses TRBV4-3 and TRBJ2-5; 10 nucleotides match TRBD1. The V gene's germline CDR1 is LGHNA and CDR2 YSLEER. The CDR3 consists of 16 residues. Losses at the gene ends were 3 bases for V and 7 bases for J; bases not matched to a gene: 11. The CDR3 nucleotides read TGCGCCAGCAGCCACGCCATCGGACAGGGGGGAGGGACCCAGTACTTC. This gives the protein CASSHAIGQGGGTQYF.

The CDR3 DNA is TGTGCCAGCTCGTGGGGGGACGAGCAGTACTTC. Amino acid sequence: CASSWGDEQYF. This chain joins TRBV27 and TRBJ2-7, with D maybe TRBD2 (6 bases). CDR3 length equals 11 residues. Germline V lookup: CDR1 MNHEY, CDR2 SMNVEV (reference sequence). The V and J ends lost 8 bases and 5 bases respectively, with 10 bases between them.